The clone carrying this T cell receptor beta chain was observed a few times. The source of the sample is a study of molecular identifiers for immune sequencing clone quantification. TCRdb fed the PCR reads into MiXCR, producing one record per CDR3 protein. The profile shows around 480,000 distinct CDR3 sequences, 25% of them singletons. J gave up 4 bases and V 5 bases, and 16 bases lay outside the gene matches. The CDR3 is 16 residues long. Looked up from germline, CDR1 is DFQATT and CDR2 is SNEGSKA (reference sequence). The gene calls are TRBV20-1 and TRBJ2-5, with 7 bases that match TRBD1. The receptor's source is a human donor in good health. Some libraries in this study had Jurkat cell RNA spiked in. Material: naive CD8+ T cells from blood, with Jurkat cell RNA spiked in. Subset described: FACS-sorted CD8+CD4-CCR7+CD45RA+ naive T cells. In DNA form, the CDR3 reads TGCAGTGCTCCGAATCGATTGGACAGGTCCAGAGAGACCCAGTACTTC. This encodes CSAPNRLDRSRETQYF.